This TCR beta chain derives from a study of blood T cell repertoires in COVID-19. About the study: The origin of the acute and convalescent COVID-19 samples was the United States, Italy and Spain. Sources were T cells, B-cell-depleted T cells, or PBMCs; the material itself was cDNA or gDNA.

The germline V gene encodes CDR1 KGHSH and CDR2 LQKENI. V lost 3 bases, J lost 10 bases, and 7 bases lay in between. This CDR3 has 12 residues. How the authors handled the data: From reference gene primer amplification, estimates of nucleated cell counts were derived. Profiling relied on immunoSEQ multiplex PCR, and the TCRdb table lists in-frame clones only, not all of them. From that table come the V and J calls and clone size; the DNA was used to work out D and trimming. The sample records around 150,000 clones, about 80% being singletons. The sequence was collected from a human donor in a cohort sampled during active COVID-19. The chain recombines TRBV18 with TRBJ1-6; D possibly corresponds to TRBD1 (5 bases). Source material: peripheral blood. Here the CDR3 reads CASSPEGSPLHF. CDR3 bases: TGTGCCAGCTCACCGGAGGGGTCACCCCTCCACTTT. The variable domain in full, with the rest retrieved from reference TRBV18 and TRBJ1-6, is NAGVMQNPRHLVRRRGQEARLRCSPMKGHSHVYWYRQLPEEGLKFMVYLQKENIIDESGMPKERFSAEFPKEGPSILRIQQVVRGDSAAYFCASSPEGSPLHFGNGTRLTVT.